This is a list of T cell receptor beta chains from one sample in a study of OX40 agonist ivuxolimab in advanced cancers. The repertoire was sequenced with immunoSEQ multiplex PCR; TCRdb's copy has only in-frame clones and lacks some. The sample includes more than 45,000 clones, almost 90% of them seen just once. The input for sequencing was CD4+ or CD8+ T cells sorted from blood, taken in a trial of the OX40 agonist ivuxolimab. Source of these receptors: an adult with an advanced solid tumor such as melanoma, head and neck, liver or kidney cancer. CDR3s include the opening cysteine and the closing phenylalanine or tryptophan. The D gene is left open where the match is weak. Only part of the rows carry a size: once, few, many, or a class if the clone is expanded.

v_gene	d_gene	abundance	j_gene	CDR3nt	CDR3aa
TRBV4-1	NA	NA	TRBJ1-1	TGCGCCAGCAGCCGCTCGAGTGGACAGAAGGAAGCTTTCTTT	CASSRSSGQKEAFF
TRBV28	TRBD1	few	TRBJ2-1	TGTGCCAGCAGTTTTCCGGGACAGTCGAATGAGCAGTTCTTC	CASSFPGQSNEQFF
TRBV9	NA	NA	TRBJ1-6	TGTGCCAGCAGCGTAGGAGGGGATTCACCCCTCCACTTT	CASSVGGDSPLHF
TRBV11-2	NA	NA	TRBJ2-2	TGTGCCAGCAGCTTAGCATGGGGGCTGAACACCGGGGAGCTGTTTTTT	CASSLAWGLNTGELFF
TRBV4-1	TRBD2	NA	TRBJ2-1	TGCGCCAGTAACAGACTAGCGGGTGGGTACAATGAGCAGTTCTTC	CASNRLAGGYNEQFF
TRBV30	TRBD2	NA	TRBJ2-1	TGTGCCTGGAGACAATCCGGGACTAGCGGTTACAATGAGCAGTTCTTC	CAWRQSGTSGYNEQFF
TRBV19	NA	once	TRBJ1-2	TGTGCCAGTACCCCTTCCGGTTTGGGGCGATGGGCCTATGGCTACACCTTC	CASTPSGLGRWAYGYTF
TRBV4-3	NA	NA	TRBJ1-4	TGCGCCAGCAGCCAAGATTATCGGCAGACTAATGAAAAACTGTTTTTT	CASSQDYRQTNEKLFF
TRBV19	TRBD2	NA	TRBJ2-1	TGTGCCAGTAGTAGGCTTAGCGGGAGGGATGAGCAGTTCTTC	CASSRLSGRDEQFF
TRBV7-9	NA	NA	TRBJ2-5	TGTGCCAGCAGCTCCCCCCGGGCCAGCAAAGAGACCCAGTACTTC	CASSSPRASKETQYF
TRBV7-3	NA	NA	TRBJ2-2	TGTGCCAGCAGTAGGACTTCGAACACCGGGGAGCTGTTTTTT	CASSRTSNTGELFF
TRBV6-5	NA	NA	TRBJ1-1	TGTGCCAGCAGTCCAGGAGTACTCCAAGCTTTCTTT	CASSPGVLQAFF
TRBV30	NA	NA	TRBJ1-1	TGTGCCTGGAGTGTAGAGGGGACCACTGAAGCTTTCTTT	CAWSVEGTTEAFF
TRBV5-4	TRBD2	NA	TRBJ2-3	TGTGCCAGCAGGACTAGCGGGAGCGTAGATACGCAGTATTTT	CASRTSGSVDTQYF
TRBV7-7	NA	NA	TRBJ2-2	TGTGCTAGCAGCTTAGTGCGGAACACCGGGGAGCTGTTTTTT	CASSLVRNTGELFF
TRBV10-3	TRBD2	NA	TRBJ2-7	TGTGCCATCAGAGCGGGAGGGCCCCCCTACGAGCAGTACTTC	CAIRAGGPPYEQYF
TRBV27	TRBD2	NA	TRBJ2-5	TGTGCCAGCAGTACCCGACTAGCGGGAGTGGAGACCCAGTACTTC	CASSTRLAGVETQYF
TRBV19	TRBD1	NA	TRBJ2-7	TGTGCCAGTAGGCGTCAGGGGGCCTACGAGCAGTACTTC	CASRRQGAYEQYF
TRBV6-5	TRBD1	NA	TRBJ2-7	TGTGCCAGCAGTGTAAGACAGGGGATTACCGAGCAGTACTTC	CASSVRQGITEQYF
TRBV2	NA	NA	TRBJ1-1	TGTGCCAGCAGGGCTCAGGGCAGTTTTTACACTGAAGCTTTCTTT	CASRAQGSFYTEAFF
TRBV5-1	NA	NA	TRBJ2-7	TGCGCCAGCAGCCAGGACAGTCCCCAGCTTGAGCAGTACTTC	CASSQDSPQLEQYF
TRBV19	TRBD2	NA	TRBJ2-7	TGTGCCAGTAGTATGGGACTAGCGGGAGGGTTGAGGGAGCAGTACTTC	CASSMGLAGGLREQYF
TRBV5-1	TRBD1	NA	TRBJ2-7	TGCGCCAGCAGCTTCATACCCGGGACAGGGGGATCCTACGAGCAGTACTTC	CASSFIPGTGGSYEQYF
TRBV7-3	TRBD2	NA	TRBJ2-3	TGTGCCAGCAGCTTAGCGGGAGGGCCCTCAGATACGCAGTATTTT	CASSLAGGPSDTQYF
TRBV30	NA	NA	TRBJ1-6	TGTGCCTCGCGTACAGTGAACAATTCACCCCTCCACTTT	CASRTVNNSPLHF
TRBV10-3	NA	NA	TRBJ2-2	TGTGCCATCAGTGAATTAGTAAGGGACTCGAACACCGGGGAGCTGTTTTTT	CAISELVRDSNTGELFF
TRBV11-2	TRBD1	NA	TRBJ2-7	TGTGCCAGCAGCCTGAGACAGGGCCCCTACGAGCAGTACTTC	CASSLRQGPYEQYF
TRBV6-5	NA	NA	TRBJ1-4	TGTGCCAGCAGTTATTTTTCGGGGCGCGAAAAACTGTTTTTT	CASSYFSGREKLFF
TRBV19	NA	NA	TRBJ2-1	TGTGCCAGTAGTTTAGAGACAGACTACAATGAGCAGTTCTTC	CASSLETDYNEQFF
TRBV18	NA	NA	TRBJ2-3	TGTGCCAGCTCACTGTCTAGCACAGATACGCAGTATTTT	CASSLSSTDTQYF
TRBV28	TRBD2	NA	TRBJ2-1	TGTGCCAGCAGTACACACCCGGGACTAGCGACTAGCCGCAATGAGCAGTTCTTC	CASSTHPGLATSRNEQFF
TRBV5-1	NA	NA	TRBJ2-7	TGCGCCAGCAGCTCCCTCTACGAGCAGTACTTC	CASSSLYEQYF
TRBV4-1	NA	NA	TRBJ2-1	TGCGCCAGCAGCCAAGCCATGACGGGAAGCTACAATGAGCAGTTCTTC	CASSQAMTGSYNEQFF
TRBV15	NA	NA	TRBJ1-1	TGTGCCACCAGCAGAGATCACAGGGAGGACACTGAAGCTTTCTTT	CATSRDHREDTEAFF
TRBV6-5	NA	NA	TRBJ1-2	TGTGCCAGCAGTTACACTACGGACGTATTAGGGGGCTACACCTTC	CASSYTTDVLGGYTF
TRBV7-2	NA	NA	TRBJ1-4	TGTGCCAGCAGCTTAGATACAGCAACTAATGAAAAACTGTTTTTT	CASSLDTATNEKLFF
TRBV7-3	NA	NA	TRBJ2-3	TGTGCCAGCGGGGCAGGGATGACAGATACGCAGTATTTT	CASGAGMTDTQYF
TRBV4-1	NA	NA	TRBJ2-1	TGCGCCAGCAGCGATCCGAGGAGGGGCTCCTACAATGAGCAGTTCTTC	CASSDPRRGSYNEQFF
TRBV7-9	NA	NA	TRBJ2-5	TGTGCCAGCAGCCCTCAAGGGACAAAGCAAGAGACCCAGTACTTC	CASSPQGTKQETQYF
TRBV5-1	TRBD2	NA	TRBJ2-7	TGCGCCAGCAGCGCCGACAGACTAGCGGGAGTACGAGAGCAGTGCTTC	CASSADRLAGVREQCF
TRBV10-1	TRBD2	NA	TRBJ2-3	TGCGCCAGCAGTGGAGGGACTATATTCACAGATACGCAGTATTTT	CASSGGTIFTDTQYF
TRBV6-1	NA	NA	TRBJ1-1	TGTGCCAGCAACAGCCCGGTTGACCGGGAAGCTTTCTTT	CASNSPVDREAFF
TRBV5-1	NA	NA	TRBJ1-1	TGCGCCAGCAGCGGCAGTACAGAGTTACTACATGAAGCTTTCTTT	CASSGSTELLHEAFF
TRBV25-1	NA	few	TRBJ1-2	TGTGCCAGCAGTGAGAATAACTATGGCTACACCTTC	CASSENNYGYTF
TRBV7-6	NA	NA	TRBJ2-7	TGTGCCAGCAGCTTAGACGGACCTCAGTACGAGCAGTACTTC	CASSLDGPQYEQYF
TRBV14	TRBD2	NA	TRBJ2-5	TGTGCCAGCAGCCAAGATGCGGGAGGGGCGGAGACCCAGTACTTC	CASSQDAGGAETQYF
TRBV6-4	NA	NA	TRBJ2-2	TGTGCCAGCCGGCGGGGACAGAGCGCCGGGGAGCTGTTTTTT	CASRRGQSAGELFF
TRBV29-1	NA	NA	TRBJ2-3	TGCAGCGTTAAACAGGCCTTCACAGATACGCAGTATTTT	CSVKQAFTDTQYF
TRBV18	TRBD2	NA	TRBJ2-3	TGTGCCAGCTCACCAGTACTAGCGGGAGCAGATACGCAGTATTTT	CASSPVLAGADTQYF
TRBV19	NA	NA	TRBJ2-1	TGTGCCAGTAGTATTCGGTGGAACTATGAGCAGTTCTTC	CASSIRWNYEQFF
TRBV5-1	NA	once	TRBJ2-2	TGCGCCAGCAGCTTGGCCCTGGCACCTGGGGAGCTGTTTTTT	CASSLALAPGELFF
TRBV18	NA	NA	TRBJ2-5	TGTGCCAGCTCCCCTCGACAGAATTCCCAAGAGACCCAGTACTTC	CASSPRQNSQETQYF
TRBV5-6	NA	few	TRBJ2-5	TGTGCCAGCAGCTTGGTGGCGGATGCGGAGACCCAGTACTTC	CASSLVADAETQYF
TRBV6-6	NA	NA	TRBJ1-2	TGTGCCAGCGGCCGACAGGCGTTAGGCTACACCTTC	CASGRQALGYTF
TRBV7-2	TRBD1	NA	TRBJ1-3	TGTGCCAGCAGCGCCGGGGACAGTGGAAACACCATATATTTT	CASSAGDSGNTIYF
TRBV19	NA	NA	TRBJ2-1	TGTGCCAGTAGTACCCTTAGACCTGGGAATGAGCAGTTCTTC	CASSTLRPGNEQFF
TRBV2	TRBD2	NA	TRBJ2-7	TGTGCCAGCAGTGACGGGGGACTAGCGGGCTACGAGCAGTACTTC	CASSDGGLAGYEQYF